This T cell receptor (beta chain) was identified during a study of blood T cell repertoires in COVID-19. Study-level information: Researchers got acute and convalescent COVID-19 samples from the United States, Italy and Spain. PBMCs, B-cell-depleted T cells, or T cells were the source of the cDNA or gDNA that made up the material.

Per the original methods: Nucleated cell number was recorded as an estimate derived from reference gene primer amplification. Clones were sequenced by immunoSEQ multiplex PCR, and TCRdb holds only the in-frame ones, with some missing. V, J and clone size are those of that table, while D and trimming were read from the DNA. The top ten clones hold approximately 7% of a sample with about 190,000 clones, approximately 91% of them seen once. Material: peripheral blood. This TCR came from a man aged 40-49 years with acute or convalescent COVID-19.

The CDR3 DNA follows: TGTGCCAGTAGTATACAGGGAGGACAGCCCCAGCATTTT. Protein sequence: CASSIQGGQPQHF. The chain employs TRBV19 and TRBJ1-5; a weak D match, TRBD1 (5 bases). CDR3 size: 13 residues. Germline values: CDR1 LNHDA, CDR2 SQIVND (reference sequence). Between the trimmed V and J ends, which lost 2 bases and 7 bases, there was a span of 9 bases.